This is a list of T cell receptor beta chains from one sample in a study of OX40 agonist ivuxolimab in advanced cancers. The assay was immunoSEQ multiplex PCR, and TCRdb's table has in-frame clones only and misses some. The top ten clones hold about 33% of a sample with tens of thousands of clones, around 79% of them seen once. The input for sequencing was CD4+ or CD8+ T cells sorted from blood, taken in a trial of the OX40 agonist ivuxolimab. All receptors come from an adult with an advanced solid tumor such as melanoma, head and neck, liver or kidney cancer. CDR3s include the opening cysteine and the closing phenylalanine or tryptophan. D genes are given only for firm matches. Rows give clone size only sometimes, using once, few, many, or a class for an expanded clone.

TRBV7-3	TRBJ2-3	.	.	CASSLLGGADTQYF	TGTGCCAGCAGCTTACTAGGAGGGGCAGATACGCAGTATTTT
TRBV10-3	TRBJ2-2	.	.	CAISESKQGPTGELFF	TGTGCCATCAGTGAGTCGAAACAGGGCCCCACCGGGGAGCTGTTTTTT
TRBV28	TRBJ1-1	.	.	CASSLFTENTEAFF	TGTGCCAGCAGTTTATTTACAGAAAACACTGAAGCTTTCTTT
TRBV19	TRBJ1-4	.	.	CASWAGRGTAEKLFF	TGTGCCAGTTGGGCGGGCAGGGGAACCGCCGAAAAACTGTTTTTT
TRBV28	TRBJ1-6	.	.	CASVTPGRDNSPLHF	TGTGCCAGTGTTACCCCGGGACGGGATAATTCACCCCTCCACTTT
TRBV2	TRBJ2-1	.	.	CASGRGRNSYNEQFF	TGTGCCAGCGGTCGGGGCAGGAACTCCTACAATGAGCAGTTCTTC
TRBV27	TRBJ1-2	.	.	CASGLGGVFGYTF	TGTGCCAGCGGCCTCGGGGGTGTGTTTGGCTACACCTTC
TRBV6-5	TRBJ2-4	.	once	CATMRGVEDKNIQYF	TGTGCCACTATGAGAGGGGTTGAGGACAAAAACATTCAGTACTTC
TRBV28	TRBJ2-7	.	.	CASSFVRAELSYEQYF	TGTGCCAGCAGTTTTGTTCGGGCAGAATTATCCTACGAGCAGTACTTC
TRBV10-3	TRBJ1-5	.	.	CAISQSGEDQPQHF	TGTGCCATCAGTCAGTCTGGGGAGGACCAGCCCCAGCATTTT
TRBV6-1	TRBJ2-3	.	.	CASSDRVLWQSTDTQYF	TGTGCCAGCAGTGATCGCGTACTGTGGCAGAGCACAGATACGCAGTATTTT
TRBV5-4	TRBJ2-5	TRBD2	.	CASSSGLAGEGETQYF	TGTGCCAGCAGCTCTGGTCTAGCGGGAGAGGGTGAGACCCAGTACTTC
TRBV7-3	TRBJ1-6	.	once	CASSLNFGSPLHF	TGTGCCAGCAGCTTAAATTTCGGTTCACCCCTCCACTTT
TRBV29-1	TRBJ2-3	TRBD1	.	CSATSAGGNTDTQYF	TGCAGCGCCACAAGCGCAGGGGGAAACACAGATACGCAGTATTTT
TRBV2	TRBJ2-7	TRBD1	.	CASTRDRGGLSYEQYF	TGTGCCAGCACTAGGGACAGGGGGGGACTTTCCTACGAGCAGTACTTC
TRBV7-9	TRBJ2-3	TRBD2	.	CASSHPSGAITDTQYF	TGTGCCAGCAGCCACCCTAGCGGGGCGATCACAGATACGCAGTATTTT
TRBV20-1	TRBJ2-7	.	.	CSANVHEQYF	TGCAGTGCTAATGTCCACGAGCAGTACTTC
TRBV6-6	TRBJ1-2	.	few	CASTPSGPVHGYTF	TGTGCCAGCACCCCCTCGGGGCCGGTGCATGGCTACACCTTC
TRBV4-2	TRBJ1-2	.	.	CASSQDNSLWGYTF	TGTGCCAGCAGCCAAGATAACAGCCTATGGGGCTACACCTTC
TRBV4-1	TRBJ1-1	.	.	CASSRVAGNVNTEAFF	TGCGCCAGCAGTCGCGTTGCAGGGAATGTGAACACTGAAGCTTTCTTT
TRBV14	TRBJ2-5	.	.	CASSQGTSNQETQYF	TGTGCCAGCAGCCAAGGCACGTCGAACCAAGAGACCCAGTACTTC
TRBV15	TRBJ2-2	.	once	CATSRDRGSGELFF	TGTGCCACCAGCAGAGACAGGGGTTCCGGGGAGCTGTTTTTT
TRBV13	TRBJ2-7	.	.	CASSLTHSYEQYF	TGTGCCAGCAGCTTAACACACTCCTACGAGCAGTACTTC
TRBV7-9	TRBJ2-7	.	.	CASSFQPYEQYF	TGTGCCAGCAGCTTTCAACCCTACGAGCAGTACTTC
TRBV10-1	TRBJ1-3	.	.	CASKPDCRSGNTIYF	TGCGCCAGCAAGCCGGACTGTCGTTCTGGAAACACCATATATTTT
TRBV28	TRBJ2-3	TRBD2	many	CASSRAGTSAFMGADTQYF	TGTGCCAGCAGCCGAGCCGGGACTAGCGCCTTTATGGGGGCAGATACGCAGTATTTT
TRBV6-5	TRBJ2-1	.	.	CASSYSSSSNEQFF	TGTGCCAGCAGTTACTCGAGTAGTTCCAATGAGCAGTTCTTC
TRBV14	TRBJ2-5	.	.	CASSQDSVLWLQYF	TGTGCCAGCAGCCAAGACTCGGTCTTGTGGCTACAGTACTTC
TRBV18	TRBJ1-5	TRBD1	few	CASSPGTGPSSPQHF	TGTGCCAGCTCACCAGGGACAGGGCCTTCGTCGCCCCAGCATTTT
TRBV27	TRBJ1-1	.	.	CASSLRGPQMNTEAFF	TGTGCCAGCAGCCTGAGGGGACCCCAAATGAACACTGAAGCTTTCTTT
TRBV6-5	TRBJ2-7	TRBD2	.	CASSFGSAGGPGEQYF	TGTGCCAGCAGTTTTGGGTCAGCGGGGGGACCGGGCGAGCAGTACTTC
TRBV9	TRBJ1-3	.	.	CASSPQGITKGNTIYF	TGTGCCAGCAGCCCCCAGGGGATAACGAAGGGAAACACCATATATTTT
TRBV7-3	TRBJ2-3	.	.	CASSLSGQGLDTQYF	TGTGCCAGCAGCTTAAGTGGTCAGGGGTTAGATACGCAGTATTTT
TRBV5-6	TRBJ2-7	.	.	CASSSSSYEQYF	TGTGCCAGCAGCTCTAGCTCCTACGAGCAGTACTTC
TRBV30	TRBJ1-5	TRBD1	.	CAWSAGQGAFQPQHF	TGTGCCTGGAGTGCCGGACAGGGGGCTTTTCAGCCCCAGCATTTT
TRBV25-1	TRBJ2-5	TRBD2	.	CASSLGRGARETQYF	TGTGCCAGCAGCCTAGGGCGGGGGGCGAGGGAGACCCAGTACTTC
TRBV28	TRBJ2-7	.	.	CASSFARLRSGRYEQYF	TGTGCCAGCAGTTTCGCCCGTTTGCGGTCGGGGCGATACGAGCAGTACTTC